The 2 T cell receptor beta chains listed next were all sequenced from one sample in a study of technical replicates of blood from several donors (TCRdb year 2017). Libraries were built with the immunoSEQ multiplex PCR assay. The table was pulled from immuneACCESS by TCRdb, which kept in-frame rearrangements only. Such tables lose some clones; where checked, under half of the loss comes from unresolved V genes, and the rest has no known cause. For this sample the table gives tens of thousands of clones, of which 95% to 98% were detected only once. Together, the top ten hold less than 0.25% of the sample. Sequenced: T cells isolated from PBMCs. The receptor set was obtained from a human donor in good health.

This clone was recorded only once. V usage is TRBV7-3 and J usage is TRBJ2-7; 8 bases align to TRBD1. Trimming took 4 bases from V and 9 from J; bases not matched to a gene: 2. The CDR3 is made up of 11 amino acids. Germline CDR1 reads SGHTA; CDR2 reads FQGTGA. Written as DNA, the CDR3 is TGTGCCAGCAGCTCAGGACAGGGGCAGTACTTC. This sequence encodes CASSSGQGQYF.

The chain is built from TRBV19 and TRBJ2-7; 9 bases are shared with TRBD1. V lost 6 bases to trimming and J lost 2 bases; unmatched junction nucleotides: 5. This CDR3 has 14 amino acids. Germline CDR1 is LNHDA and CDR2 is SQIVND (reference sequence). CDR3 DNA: TGTGCCAGTAGCTTGGACAGGGGTACCTACGAGCAGTACTTC. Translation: CASSLDRGTYEQYF.